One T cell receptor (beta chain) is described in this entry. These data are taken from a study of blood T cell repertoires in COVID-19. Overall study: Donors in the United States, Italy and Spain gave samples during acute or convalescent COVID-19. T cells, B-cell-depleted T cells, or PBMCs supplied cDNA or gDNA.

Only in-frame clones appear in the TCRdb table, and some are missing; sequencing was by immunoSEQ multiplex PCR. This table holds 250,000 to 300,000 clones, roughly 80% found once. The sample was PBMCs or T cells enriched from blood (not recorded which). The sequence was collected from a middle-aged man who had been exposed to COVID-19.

The CDR3 reads CASSGAGGGEQFF. The CDR3 coding sequence is TGTGCCAGCTCAGGAGCGGGAGGGGGTGAGCAGTTCTTC. The V gene is TRBV18, the J gene TRBJ2-1; TRBD2 agrees at 10 bases. J lost 9 bases, V lost 5 bases, and 4 bases had no gene match. The CDR3 runs to 13 residues. Germline assignment: CDR1 KGHSH and CDR2 LQKENI. Drawing the rest from reference TRBV18 and TRBJ2-1, the complete variable domain is NAGVMQNPRHLVRRRGQEARLRCSPMKGHSHVYWYRQLPEEGLKFMVYLQKENIIDESGMPKERFSAEFPKEGPSILRIQQVVRGDSAAYFCASSGAGGGEQFFGPGTRLTVL.